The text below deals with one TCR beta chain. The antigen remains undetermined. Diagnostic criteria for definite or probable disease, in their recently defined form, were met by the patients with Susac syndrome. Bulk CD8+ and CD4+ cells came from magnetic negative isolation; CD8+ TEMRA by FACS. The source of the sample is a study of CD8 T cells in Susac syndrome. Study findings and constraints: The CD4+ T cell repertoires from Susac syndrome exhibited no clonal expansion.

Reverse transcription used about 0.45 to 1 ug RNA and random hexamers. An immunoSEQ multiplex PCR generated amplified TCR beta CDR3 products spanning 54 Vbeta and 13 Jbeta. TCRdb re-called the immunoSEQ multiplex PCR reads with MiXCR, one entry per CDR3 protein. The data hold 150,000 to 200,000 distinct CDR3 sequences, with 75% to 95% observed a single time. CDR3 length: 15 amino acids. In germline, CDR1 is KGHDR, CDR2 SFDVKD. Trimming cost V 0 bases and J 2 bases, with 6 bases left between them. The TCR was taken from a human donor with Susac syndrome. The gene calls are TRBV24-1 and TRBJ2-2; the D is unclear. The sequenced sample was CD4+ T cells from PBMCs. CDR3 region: CATSDLRRNTGELFF. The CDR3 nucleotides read TGTGCCACCAGTGATTTGAGGAGAAACACCGGGGAGCTGTTTTTT.